These T cell receptor beta chains were read from a single sample in a study of CD8+ T cells in alopecia areata. Clones were read by immunoSEQ multiplex PCR, and TCRdb kept only the in-frame ones, dropping some. This table holds 93,000 or so clones, 45% to 60% found once. Input material: CD4+ T cells sorted from blood. The receptors were sampled from a human donor in good health. The CDR3 runs from the conserved cysteine through the conserved F or W. A D gene is named only where the DNA matches it firmly. Part of the rows lack a size; the others show once, few, many or a class for expanded clones.

>TRBJ1-6|TRBV7-2|-|TRBD1
CASSLNVGQVESPLHF
TGTGCCAGCAGCTTAAACGTCGGACAGGTTGAATCACCCCTCCACTTT
>TRBJ1-2|TRBV20-1|-|-
CSAAYYGYTF
TGCAGTGCTGCCTACTATGGCTACACCTTC
>TRBJ1-2|TRBV4-2|-|TRBD1
CASSQDGFGRDRRSYGYTF
TGTGCCAGCAGCCAAGATGGATTTGGGCGGGACAGAAGGAGCTATGGCTACACCTTC
>TRBJ1-2|TRBV6-5|-|TRBD1
CATVRGTGNGYTF
TGTGCCACCGTCAGAGGGACAGGGAATGGCTACACCTTC
>TRBJ1-2|TRBV6-1|-|-
CASSEGGRGYTF
TGTGCCAGCAGTGAAGGAGGGCGCGGCTACACCTTC
>TRBJ2-7|TRBV9|few|TRBD1
CASSAGTGFNAYEQYF
TGTGCCAGCAGCGCCGGGACAGGGTTTAACGCCTACGAGCAGTACTTC
>TRBJ1-1|TRBV28|-|-
CASSPGTPMNTEAFF
TGTGCCAGCAGCCCCGGCACACCGATGAACACTGAAGCTTTCTTT
>TRBJ2-7|TRBV10-3|-|TRBD2
CAIRGTSTYEQYF
TGTGCCATCAGGGGGACTAGCACCTACGAGCAGTACTTC
>TRBJ2-2|TRBV29-1|-|-
CSVENSVNTGELFF
TGCAGCGTTGAAAACAGCGTTAACACCGGGGAGCTGTTTTTT
>TRBJ2-3|TRBV18|few|-
CASSPSSRGLRDTQYF
TGTGCCAGCTCACCATCCAGCCGGGGCTTGAGGGATACGCAGTATTTT
>TRBJ1-2|TRBV29-1|-|-
CSVATEYLRYGYTF
TGCAGCGTAGCGACCGAGTACCTCCGGTATGGCTACACCTTC
>TRBJ2-7|TRBV6-5|few|TRBD2
CASRDLRAGGPEQYF
TGTGCCAGCAGGGATCTTAGGGCGGGGGGGCCGGAGCAGTACTTC
>TRBJ2-5|TRBV6-5|-|-
CASSSPGLGTQYF
TGTGCCAGCAGTTCCCCGGGGCTTGGGACCCAGTACTTC
>TRBJ1-4|TRBV6-6|few|-
CASSYRSEKLFF
TGTGCCAGCAGTTACCGGAGTGAAAAACTGTTTTTT
>TRBJ1-2|TRBV29-1|few|-
CSVVNWEGYGYTF
TGCAGCGTGGTCAATTGGGAAGGCTATGGCTACACCTTC
>TRBJ2-1|TRBV6-1|few|-
CASRRDGSYNEQFF
TGTGCCAGCAGGAGGGACGGATCCTACAATGAGCAGTTCTTC
>TRBJ2-5|TRBV7-2|medium-sized|-
CASNQYRQETQYF
TGTGCCAGCAACCAGTACCGCCAAGAGACCCAGTACTTC
>TRBJ2-3|TRBV2|-|-
CASSVRSADTQYF
TGTGCCAGCAGTGTACGGTCAGCAGATACGCAGTATTTT
>TRBJ1-1|TRBV29-1|few|TRBD1
CSVGKGALSTEAFF
TGCAGCGTTGGAAAGGGGGCGTTGAGCACTGAAGCTTTCTTT
>TRBJ1-5|TRBV7-9|-|-
CASSSQGDQPQHF
TGTGCCAGCAGCTCCCAGGGTGATCAGCCCCAGCATTTT
>TRBJ2-5|TRBV5-6|-|TRBD2
CASTLAGLTETQYF
TGTGCCAGCACTCTAGCGGGGTTGACAGAGACCCAGTACTTC
>TRBJ1-2|TRBV7-9|-|-
CASSLLGSQVEYGYTF
TGTGCCAGCAGCTTACTCGGCAGCCAAGTGGAATATGGCTACACCTTC
>TRBJ1-2|TRBV29-1|few|TRBD1
CSVLARTGYGYTF
TGCAGCGTTCTGGCGAGGACAGGGTATGGCTACACCTTC